The clone carrying this T cell receptor (beta chain) came up a few times. Its antigen is still unknown. These data are taken from a study of T cell repertoires in cytomegalovirus infection. Study context: It was recently identified HLA-C-restricted and well-studied HLA-B-restricted CMV epitopes that the study used. From public TCR beta signatures came an indication of both CMV infection and matching HLA type.

The V end lost 2 bases, the J end lost 12 bases, and 17 bases lay between the germline ends. The CDR3 is made up of 14 amino acids. Points from the study as a whole: Cumulative frequency of public TCR beta families picked out carriers of CMV plus the relevant HLA. Ex vivo, HLA-C-restricted CMV-specific TCR beta clonotypes prevailed over the rest of the response.

Via MiXCR, TCRdb re-called the reads, giving one row per CDR3 protein. Found here are 90,000 to 110,000 distinct CDR3 sequences, 29% of them singletons; the top ten hold 81%. V is TRBV12-3 or TRBV12-4 and J is TRBJ2-1, with D uncertain. The receptor's source is a human donor in good health (CMV status not recorded). Some clones in this sample may be carry-over from other donors' samples. The sample in question was CD8+ T cells from cultured PBMCs, obtained from culture after CMV antigen stimulation. The CDR3 sequence is CASSLLLNLYMQFF. The CDR3 DNA reads TGTGCCAGCAGTTTACTACTCAACCTATATATGCAGTTCTTC.